This T cell receptor beta chain came from a study of Tregs in tolerant kidney transplant recipients. Study-level background: The nonmyeloablative bone marrow transplants came from related graft donors, with transient mixed chimerism.

Thawed PBMCs were FACS-sorted into unstimulated CD4+CD25+CD127- regulatory T cells, CD4+CD25- non-regulatory cells, CD4 and CD8 cells. CDR3 length: 16 amino acids. The germline CDR1 and CDR2 sequences are SGHRS and YFSETQ. Trimming pared 3 bases from V and 6 bases from J, leaving 21 bases between. Remarks on this clone: Antigen specificity is unknown.

Regarding the study as a whole: Changing PCR primers prevented nucleotide comparison between some patients' samples.

Method: immunoSEQ multiplex PCR; TCRdb's copy keeps in-frame clones and lacks some. The data show about 110,000 clones, with around 90% seen just once and around 0.35% held by the top ten. The sample was CD4+ T cells from blood, taken before the transplant. The chain recombines TRBV5-1 with TRBJ1-1; D remains ambiguous. This sequence was found in a human donor who received a combined kidney and bone marrow transplant. CDR3 sequence: CASSSTTVRRLAEAFF. The DNA for the CDR3 is TGCGCCAGCAGCTCCACCACGGTCAGACGACTAGCTGAAGCTTTCTTT.